The rows below give T cell receptor beta chains drawn from one sample of a study of post-analysis software for immune sequencing data. Via MiXCR, TCRdb re-called the PCR reads, giving one row per CDR3 protein. The profile shows more than 450,000 distinct CDR3 sequences, 44% of them singletons. Sequences were obtained from blood. These receptors were collected from a girl aged 10-17 years with multiple sclerosis. The CDR3 runs from the conserved cysteine through the conserved F or W. D genes are given only for firm matches. Size tells how often a clone was seen (once, few, many) or the class of an expanded clone, and some rows leave it out.

D	V	size	J	CDR3	DNA
TRBD2	TRBV4-1	few	TRBJ2-1	CASSQGLAEQFF	TGCGCCAGCAGCCAGGGACTAGCTGAGCAGTTCTTC
TRBD2	TRBV29-1	few	TRBJ2-7	CSVLAGTYEQYF	TGCAGCGTTCTAGCGGGAACCTACGAGCAGTACTTC
TRBD1	TRBV12-3/TRBV12-4	.	TRBJ2-2	CASSPWDRGRNTGELFF	TGTGCCAGCAGTCCTTGGGACAGGGGGCGGAACACCGGGGAGCTGTTTTTT
TRBD1	TRBV24-1	.	TRBJ2-1	CATSEGRGRNEQFF	TGTGCCACCAGTGAGGGCAGGGGGAGAAATGAGCAGTTCTTC
TRBD1	TRBV4-2	.	TRBJ2-5	CASSQGQQGSQTQYF	TGTGCCAGCAGCCAAGGCCAACAGGGGTCGCAGACCCAGTACTTC
.	TRBV25-1	.	TRBJ2-1	CASSEIIGSSYNEQFF	TGTGCCAGCAGTGAAATAATAGGGAGTTCCTACAATGAGCAGTTCTTC
.	TRBV5-1	few	TRBJ2-5	CASSLATWQETQYF	TGCGCCAGCAGCTTGGCGACCTGGCAAGAGACCCAGTACTTC
.	TRBV20-1	.	TRBJ1-6	CSASPRGASYNSPLHF	TGCAGTGCTAGCCCTAGGGGGGCCAGCTATAATTCACCCCTCCACTTT
.	TRBV7-3	few	TRBJ2-7	CASSARHRIGEQYF	TGTGCCAGCAGCGCCCGACACAGAATCGGCGAGCAGTACTTC
.	TRBV10-3	few	TRBJ2-7	CAISEPFQTYEQYF	TGTGCCATCAGTGAGCCTTTTCAGACCTACGAGCAGTACTTC
TRBD1	TRBV20-1	.	TRBJ1-2	CSAVPGQGNYGYTF	TGCAGTGCTGTACCGGGACAGGGGAACTATGGCTACACCTTC
TRBD2	TRBV6-5	.	TRBJ2-5	CASSYGTSLTQETQYF	TGTGCCAGCAGTTACGGGACTAGCCTAACCCAAGAGACCCAGTACTTC
TRBD1	TRBV7-9	once	TRBJ1-2	CASSFGTGDGYTF	TGTGCCAGCAGTTTCGGGACAGGGGATGGCTACACCTTC
TRBD2	TRBV6-5	.	TRBJ2-5	CASSLRTSGKETQYF	TGTGCCAGCAGCCTACGGACTAGCGGAAAAGAGACCCAGTACTTC
.	TRBV27	.	TRBJ1-2	CASSLNDPGPRTNYGYTF	TGTGCCAGCAGTTTAAATGACCCAGGGCCCAGGACTAACTATGGCTACACCTTC
TRBD1	TRBV29-1	.	TRBJ2-2	CSVGARGPTGELFF	TGCAGCGTGGGCGCCAGGGGGCCCACCGGGGAGCTGTTTTTT
.	TRBV6-1	.	TRBJ2-1	CASSEETLGRGQGEQFF	TGTGCCAGCAGTGAAGAAACTCTGGGGAGGGGGCAAGGGGAGCAGTTCTTC
.	TRBV9	.	TRBJ1-2	CASSVGGTQYTF	TGTGCCAGCAGCGTAGGGGGGACGCAGTACACCTTC
.	TRBV5-1	few	TRBJ1-4	CASSLGEEDEKLFF	TGCGCCAGCAGCTTGGGGGAGGAAGATGAAAAACTGTTTTTT
TRBD1	TRBV10-3	.	TRBJ2-1	CAISESSGGDEQFF	TGTGCCATCAGTGAGTCGTCAGGGGGCGATGAGCAGTTCTTC
TRBD2	TRBV7-9	.	TRBJ2-3	CASSPPGGSGADTQYF	TGTGCCAGCAGCCCCCCCGGCGGGAGTGGAGCAGATACGCAGTATTTT
.	TRBV20-1	few	TRBJ2-1	CSAPDHYNEQFF	TGCAGTGCTCCGGACCACTACAATGAGCAGTTCTTC
.	TRBV3-1	.	TRBJ2-7	CASSPGSLGEQYF	TGTGCCAGCAGCCCAGGATCCCTGGGCGAGCAGTACTTC
TRBD2	TRBV10-1	.	TRBJ2-3	CASSEDTSVDTQYF	TGCGCCAGCAGTGAGGATACTAGCGTGGATACGCAGTATTTT
.	TRBV6-5	.	TRBJ2-3	CASSFRTGRARDTQYF	TGTGCCAGCAGTTTCCGGACAGGGAGGGCCCGAGATACGCAGTATTTT
.	TRBV5-1	few	TRBJ1-2	CASSLEPPANYGYTF	TGCGCCAGCAGCTTGGAACCGCCAGCTAACTATGGCTACACCTTC
TRBD1	TRBV10-3	.	TRBJ2-1	CAIGNPGQRYNEQFF	TGTGCCATTGGGAATCCGGGACAGCGCTACAATGAGCAGTTCTTC
.	TRBV5-6	few	TRBJ2-6	CASSAVMSGANVLTF	TGTGCCAGCAGCGCTGTGATGTCTGGGGCCAACGTCCTGACTTTC